Described below is a single TCR beta chain sequence and its context. What it recognizes is unknown. Primers: 60 Vbeta forward and 13 Jbeta reverse. The data were produced by immunoSEQ multiplex PCR, yet TCRdb's version contains in-frame clones alone and is incomplete. In the table there are about 59,000 clones, roughly 80% of which are singletons. This sample is part of a study of cytomegalovirus exposure and HLA in healthy donors. General study findings and limits: Reported findings show TCR beta sequences accurately forecast HLA-A and HLA-B alleles in most subjects. In a later analysis, compared with equally common non-associated chains, HLA-associated beta chains were more expanded.

The source of this sequence is a human donor in good health. Specimen: PBMCs.

CDR3 region: CASSSSLEPGQPQHF. The DNA for the CDR3 is TGTGCCAGCAGCTCCTCCTTAGAACCGGGGCAGCCCCAGCATTTT. The V and J genes are TRBV7-9 and TRBJ1-5; D unresolved. This CDR3 has 15 amino acids. V lost 4 bases to trimming and J lost 7 bases, with 17 bases between them. CDR1 is SEHNR and CDR2 is FQNEAQ in the germline V gene (reference sequence).